Each of the 9 T cell receptor beta chains below was sequenced from the same sample in a study of CD8 T cells in Susac syndrome. When the RNA was reverse transcribed, random hexamers were used with an input of about 0.5 to 1 ug. TCRdb re-called the immunoSEQ multiplex PCR reads with MiXCR, one entry per CDR3 protein. The data contain about 250,000 distinct CDR3 sequences, 93% of them singletons. Sequencing used CD4+ T cells from PBMCs. These receptors originate from a human donor with multiple sclerosis.

This chain links TRBV3-1 with TRBJ1-6; possibly TRBD1 for D (6 bases). The length of the CDR3 is 15 residues. Germline V CDR1 and CDR2: LGHDT, YNNKEL (reference sequence). Trimming pared 1 base from V and 7 bases from J, leaving 11 bases between. In DNA form, the CDR3 reads TGTGCCAGCAGCCAAGTCTTGGGGGCGAATTCACCCCTCCACTTT. Amino acid sequence: CASSQVLGANSPLHF.

This clonotype was found once. This chain joins TRBV30 and TRBJ1-1, with D maybe TRBD1 (5 bases). Germline lookup yields CDR1 GTSNPN and CDR2 SVGIG (reference sequence). V was shortened by 0 bases and J by 5 bases, with 7 bases between the two germline ends. This CDR3 is built from 12 residues. The CDR3 nucleotides read TGTGCCTGGAGTGTAAGGGGAACTGAAGCTTTCTTT. Encoded protein: CAWSVRGTEAFF.

The CDR3 reads CASSVRGGPANTGELFF. Written as DNA, the CDR3 is TGCGCCAGCAGCGTAAGAGGCGGTCCCGCGAACACCGGGGAGCTGTTTTTT. This chain links TRBV5-1 with TRBJ2-2; D call uncertain. With 4 bases removed from V and 0 bases from J, the gap between germline ends came to 16 bases. CDR3 size: 17 residues. Germline CDR1 and CDR2: SGHRS and YFSETQ. Supplemented by reference TRBV5-1 and TRBJ2-2, the full variable domain reads KAGVTQTPRYLIKTRGQQVTLSCSPISGHRSVSWYQQTPGQGLQFLFEYFSETQRNKGNFPGRFSGRQFSNSRSEMNVSTLELGDSALYLCASSVRGGPANTGELFFGEGSRLTVL.

V gene TRBV20-1 combines with J gene TRBJ2-5, with D perhaps TRBD2 (5 bases). This CDR3 is 12 amino acids long. V was shortened by 6 bases and J by 9 bases, with 17 bases between the two germline ends. Germline CDR1 and CDR2: DFQATT and SNEGSKA (reference sequence). The CDR3 protein is CSARPGSGSQYF. For the CDR3, the DNA is TGCAGTGCGAGACCGGGGTCCGGGTCCCAGTACTTC.

The count of this clonotype is one. V usage is TRBV20-1 and J usage is TRBJ2-3; D unresolved. The CDR3 covers 14 residues. In germline, CDR1 is DFQATT, CDR2 SNEGSKA (reference sequence). V was clipped by 6 bases and J by 3 bases, with 16 bases between them. CDR3 protein: CSAIPGHQTDTQYF. The CDR3 nucleotides are TGCAGTGCCATCCCGGGCCATCAGACAGATACGCAGTATTTT.

The V gene is TRBV12-3 or TRBV12-4, the J gene TRBJ2-5; D may be TRBD2 (5 bases). Trimming stripped 5 bases from V and 7 bases from J, with 26 bases between. This CDR3 is 17 amino acids long. In DNA, the CDR3 is TGTGCCAGCAGTGCGTTGGAGGCAAACCACCCGTCGGGGACCCAGTACTTC. Protein sequence: CASSALEANHPSGTQYF.

CDR3 region: CASSLGYRGGKSLPGELFF. The CDR3 DNA reads TGTGCCAGCAGCTTAGGCTATCGGGGGGGCAAATCGCTCCCCGGGGAGCTGTTTTTT. This chain connects TRBV7-9 to TRBJ2-2; TRBD2 aligns across 8 bases. With 1 base clipped from V and 6 bases from J, the junction kept 16 bases outside the gene matches. CDR1 SEHNR and CDR2 FQNEAQ come from the germline V gene (reference sequence). This CDR3 is built from 19 residues.

The chain is built from TRBV2 and TRBJ1-2; TRBD1 is a possible D gene (6 bases). The CDR3 length is 12 residues. Germline V gives CDR1 SNHLY, CDR2 FYNNEI. V lost 6 bases and J lost 3, with 8 bases in between. CDR3 bases: TGTGCCAGCAGGGGGGGCTACTATGGCTACACCTTC. Translation gives CASRGGYYGYTF.

This sequence joins TRBV9 and TRBJ1-1; 8 bases are a match to TRBD1. Germline V lookup: CDR1 SGDLS, CDR2 YYNGEE. V trimming: 3 bases; J trimming: 5 bases; junction bases outside the gene matches: 6. The CDR3 spans 14 residues. This chain's CDR3 is CASSEQGAGTEAFF. The CDR3 coding sequence is TGTGCCAGCAGCGAGCAGGGGGCGGGAACTGAAGCTTTCTTT.